These T cell receptor beta chains were read from a single sample in a study of cytomegalovirus exposure and HLA in healthy donors. Produced via immunoSEQ multiplex PCR; TCRdb's table is partial and in-frame only. The table has about 200,000 clones, roughly 12% seen once. The specimen was PBMCs. The source is a man aged 50 to 59 in good health and CMV-seropositive. Each CDR3 is given with its conserved first and last residue. D genes are given only for firm matches. Clone size is stated in some rows and not others, as once, few, many or a class when expanded.

J | D | size | V | CDR3 | DNA
TRBJ2-1 | TRBD2 | few | TRBV2 | CASRFSGTSGHNEQFF | TGTGCCAGCAGATTTTCCGGGACTAGCGGGCACAATGAGCAGTTCTTC
TRBJ1-2 | . | few | TRBV29-1 | CSVEGARQGHNYGYTF | TGCAGCGTTGAAGGGGCTCGGCAGGGGCATAACTATGGCTACACCTTC
TRBJ2-3 | . | . | TRBV27 | CASSLYPDRPSTDTQYF | TGTGCCAGCAGTTTATACCCGGACAGACCTAGCACAGATACGCAGTATTTT
TRBJ2-3 | . | few | TRBV4-2 | CASSQGQSTDTQYF | TGTGCCAGCAGCCAAGGACAGAGCACAGATACGCAGTATTTT
TRBJ2-3 | TRBD1 | few | TRBV7-6 | CASSPWTGTGEVDTQYF | TGTGCCAGCAGCCCCTGGACCGGGACAGGGGAAGTAGATACGCAGTATTTT
TRBJ2-5 | TRBD2 | . | TRBV11-2 | CASSLGLAGGRVETQYF | TGTGCCAGCAGCTTAGGACTAGCGGGGGGCAGGGTGGAGACCCAGTACTTC
TRBJ2-2 | . | few | TRBV2 | CASSVTRSDPGELFF | TGTGCCAGCAGTGTTACTAGATCGGATCCCGGGGAGCTGTTTTTT
TRBJ1-2 | . | . | TRBV6-1 | CASSEGGVGLLYFGYTF | TGTGCCAGCAGTGAAGGGGGGGTAGGGCTCCTCTATTTCGGCTACACCTTC
TRBJ1-2 | . | few | TRBV4-2 | CASSQVSAHSGYTF | TGTGCCAGCAGCCAAGTAAGCGCGCATTCTGGCTACACCTTC
TRBJ1-2 | TRBD1 | . | TRBV27 | CASSSQGAYGYTF | TGTGCCAGCAGTTCACAGGGGGCGTATGGCTACACCTTC
TRBJ1-4 | TRBD1 | few | TRBV7-2 | CANSLPPGGTNEKLFF | TGTGCCAACAGCTTACCGCCAGGGGGGACTAATGAAAAACTGTTTTTT
TRBJ2-5 | TRBD2 | few | TRBV9 | CASSVDPRGGLQETQYF | TGTGCCAGCAGCGTAGACCCGCGGGGGGGCCTCCAAGAGACCCAGTACTTC
TRBJ2-5 | TRBD1 | few | TRBV18 | CASSPPPSQGAGETQYF | TGTGCCAGCTCACCTCCCCCATCCCAGGGGGCTGGGGAGACCCAGTACTTC
TRBJ1-3 | . | . | TRBV14 | CASSQGRRNTIYF | TGTGCCAGCAGCCAAGGGAGGAGAAACACCATATATTTT
TRBJ1-1 | . | . | TRBV6-1 | CASRARGNTEAFF | TGTGCCAGCAGAGCACGGGGAAACACTGAAGCTTTCTTT
TRBJ2-2 | TRBD2 | . | TRBV11-2 | CASSLVLGLAENTGELFF | TGTGCCAGCAGCTTAGTCCTCGGACTAGCGGAGAACACCGGGGAGCTGTTTTTT
TRBJ2-7 | . | . | TRBV7-2 | CASSLAPAGMIYEQYF | TGTGCCAGCAGCTTAGCGCCGGCGGGGATGATCTACGAGCAGTACTTC
TRBJ2-5 | TRBD2 | . | TRBV5-4 | CASSPGGEETQYF | TGTGCCAGCAGCCCGGGAGGGGAAGAGACCCAGTACTTC
TRBJ1-2 | TRBD1 | few | TRBV30 | CAWSPGTGLKGYTF | TGTGCCTGGAGCCCCGGGACAGGACTAAAGGGCTACACCTTC
TRBJ1-1 | TRBD1 | . | TRBV7-9 | CATFLTGVPMNTEAFF | TGTGCCACCTTCCTAACAGGGGTCCCCATGAACACTGAAGCTTTCTTT
TRBJ1-5 | . | few | TRBV5-1 | CASSFGGVNQPQHF | TGCGCCAGCAGCTTTGGGGGGGTAAATCAGCCCCAGCATTTT
TRBJ2-1 | . | once | TRBV5-4 | CASSLGLPSSYNEQFF | TGTGCCAGCAGCTTGGGACTCCCGAGCTCCTACAATGAGCAGTTCTTC
TRBJ1-2 | . | . | TRBV19 | CASSPQGWYGYTF | TGTGCCAGTAGTCCTCAGGGGTGGTATGGCTACACCTTC
TRBJ2-2 | TRBD1 | . | TRBV7-2 | CASSLDWTGPTGELFF | TGTGCCAGCAGCTTAGATTGGACAGGGCCCACCGGGGAGCTGTTTTTT
TRBJ1-6 | TRBD1 | few | TRBV5-6 | CASSEGQGLVNSPLHF | TGTGCCAGCAGCGAGGGACAGGGGTTGGTGAATTCACCCCTCCACTTT
TRBJ2-7 | . | . | TRBV6-1 | CASSYTEYEQYF | TGTGCCAGCAGCTATACCGAATACGAGCAGTACTTC
TRBJ2-4 | TRBD2 | . | TRBV7-2 | CASSLAGGSLAKNIQYF | TGTGCCAGCAGCTTAGCGGGGGGGTCCCTAGCCAAAAACATTCAGTACTTC
TRBJ2-7 | . | few | TRBV7-2 | CASSLGLKIGEGSYEQYF | TGTGCCAGCAGCTTAGGCTTGAAGATTGGTGAGGGTTCCTACGAGCAGTACTTC
TRBJ1-5 | TRBD1 | . | TRBV10-2 | CASSEYRDRGLGSNQPQHF | TGCGCCAGCAGTGAGTACCGGGACAGGGGGCTAGGGAGCAATCAGCCCCAGCATTTT
TRBJ1-5 | . | . | TRBV19 | CASSIVSGGNQPQHF | TGTGCCAGTAGTATAGTTTCAGGGGGCAATCAGCCCCAGCATTTT
TRBJ1-5 | . | . | TRBV6-1 | CASSEALGVGSNQPQHF | TGTGCCAGCAGTGAAGCGCTAGGGGTTGGTTCAAATCAGCCCCAGCATTTT
TRBJ2-1 | . | few | TRBV5-1 | CASSSDTSSYNEQFF | TGCGCCAGCAGCTCGGACACGAGCTCCTACAATGAGCAGTTCTTC
TRBJ2-2 | TRBD1 | few | TRBV7-6 | CASSLKGAKTGELFF | TGTGCCAGCAGCTTAAAGGGGGCAAAAACCGGGGAGCTGTTTTTT
TRBJ1-2 | TRBD1 | few | TRBV28 | CASSSGQGGNYGYTF | TGTGCCAGCAGCTCGGGACAGGGAGGAAACTATGGCTACACCTTC
TRBJ1-2 | TRBD1 | . | TRBV7-9 | CASSPTGVRGGPGGYTF | TGTGCCAGCAGCCCGACAGGGGTGAGGGGGGGACCGGGCGGCTACACCTTC
TRBJ2-2 | TRBD2 | . | TRBV5-1 | CASSRSFTSGGTNTGELFF | TGCGCCAGCAGCCGTTCCTTCACTAGCGGGGGGACGAACACCGGGGAGCTGTTTTTT
TRBJ1-1 | TRBD1 | few | TRBV7-9 | CASSSRDRGLGVDTEAFF | TGTGCCAGCAGCTCAAGGGACAGGGGGTTAGGAGTGGACACTGAAGCTTTCTTT
TRBJ1-1 | TRBD1 | few | TRBV6-6 | CATRTPGQGRNTEAFF | TGTGCCACCCGCACGCCGGGACAGGGGAGGAACACTGAAGCTTTCTTT
TRBJ2-2 | . | . | TRBV11-2 | CASRASATAITGELFF | TGTGCCAGCAGAGCGAGCGCGACTGCGATCACCGGGGAGCTGTTTTTT
TRBJ2-3 | . | . | TRBV7-2 | CASSSTHTDTQYF | TGTGCCAGCAGCTCCACACACACAGATACGCAGTATTTT
TRBJ2-7 | . | few | TRBV14 | CASSQVIGGEQYF | TGTGCCAGCAGCCAAGTGATAGGGGGCGAGCAGTACTTC
TRBJ2-1 | . | few | TRBV28 | CASSLSQPGQFF | TGTGCCAGCAGTTTAAGCCAACCCGGGCAGTTCTTC
TRBJ2-1 | TRBD1 | few | TRBV11-3 | CASSSGTGLYNEQFF | TGTGCCAGCAGCTCCGGGACAGGACTTTACAATGAGCAGTTCTTC
TRBJ2-2 | . | . | TRBV5-6 | CASSLAGAIYSNTGELFF | TGTGCCAGCAGCTTGGCAGGGGCTATATACTCGAACACCGGGGAGCTGTTCTTT
TRBJ1-1 | . | . | TRBV11-3 | CASSLGGINTEAFF | TGTGCCAGCAGCTTAGGGGGCATAAACACTGAAGCTTTCTTT
TRBJ1-1 | TRBD1 | few | TRBV5-6 | CASRPRTGGTEAFF | TGTGCCAGCAGACCGCGGACAGGGGGAACTGAAGCTTTCTTT
TRBJ2-5 | . | . | TRBV2 | CASRVRETQYF | TGTGCCAGCAGGGTGCGAGAGACCCAGTACTTC
TRBJ2-1 | TRBD1 | few | TRBV7-2 | CASSGPDRGKTYNEQFF | TGTGCCAGCAGCGGCCCGGACAGGGGGAAAACCTACAATGAGCAGTTCTTC
TRBJ2-1 | . | few | TRBV11-2 | CASSLAGNEQFF | TGTGCCAGCAGCTTAGCGGGAAATGAGCAGTTCTTC
TRBJ2-1 | . | few | TRBV5-4 | CASSSARNEQFF | TGTGCCAGCAGCTCCGCGAGGAATGAGCAGTTCTTC
TRBJ2-3 | TRBD2 | . | TRBV4-3 | CASSLNNRDYVTQYF | TGCGCCAGCAGCCTCAACAACCGGGACTACGTTACGCAGTATTTT
TRBJ2-3 | TRBD2 | few | TRBV6-5 | CASSYSTSGSTDTQYF | TGTGCCAGCAGTTACTCCACTAGCGGCAGCACAGATACGCAGTATTTT
TRBJ2-5 | . | . | TRBV6-5 | CALGRMETQYF | TGTGCCCTTGGCAGGATGGAGACCCAGTACTTC
TRBJ1-1 | . | . | TRBV7-8 | CASSPPFPLAAAFF | TGTGCCAGCAGCCCCCCTTTTCCCCTGGCGGCAGCTTTCTTT
TRBJ1-4 | TRBD1 | . | TRBV6-5 | CASRGQNSEKLFF | TGTGCCAGCAGGGGACAGAACAGTGAAAAACTGTTTTTT
TRBJ2-5 | . | . | TRBV27 | CASSLLRGDGGETQYF | TGTGCCAGCAGTTTACTCAGGGGCGATGGGGGAGAGACCCAGTACTTC
TRBJ2-3 | . | . | TRBV7-2 | CASSIARGTDTQYF | TGTGCCAGCAGCATCGCCAGGGGTACTGATACGCAGTATTTT
TRBJ2-7 | TRBD1 | . | TRBV5-1 | CASSTGTGGREQYF | TGCGCCAGCAGCACCGGGACAGGGGGCCGCGAGCAGTACTTC
TRBJ2-2 | . | . | TRBV7-9 | CASSSYGGEHTGELFF | TGTGCCAGCAGCTCCTACGGGGGAGAACACACCGGGGAGCTGTTTTTT
TRBJ2-6 | . | few | TRBV2 | CASSDWSSGANVLTF | TGTGCCAGCAGTGATTGGAGCTCTGGGGCCAACGTCCTGACTTTC